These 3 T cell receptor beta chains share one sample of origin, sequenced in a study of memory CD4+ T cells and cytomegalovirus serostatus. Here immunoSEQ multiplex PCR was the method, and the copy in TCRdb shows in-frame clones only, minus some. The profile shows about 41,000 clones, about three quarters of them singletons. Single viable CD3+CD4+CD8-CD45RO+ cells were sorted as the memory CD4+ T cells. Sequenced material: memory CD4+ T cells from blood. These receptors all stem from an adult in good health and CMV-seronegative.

The chain's CDR3 is CASSSNDRTGVGYGYTF. The CDR3 nucleotides are TGTGCCAGCAGCTCTAACGACAGGACGGGGGTTGGGTATGGCTACACCTTC. The chain links TRBV7-9 to TRBJ1-2; D might be TRBD1 (6 bases). V was shortened by 4 bases and J by 5 bases, with 23 bases between the two germline ends. The CDR3 sequence is 17 residues long. In germline, CDR1 is SEHNR, CDR2 FQNEAQ (reference sequence).

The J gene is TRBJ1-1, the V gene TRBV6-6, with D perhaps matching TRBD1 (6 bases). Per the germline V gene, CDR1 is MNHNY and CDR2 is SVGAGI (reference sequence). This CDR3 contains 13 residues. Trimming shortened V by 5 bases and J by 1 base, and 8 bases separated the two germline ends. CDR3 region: CASSGQPNTEAFF. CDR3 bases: TGTGCCAGCAGTGGACAGCCGAACACTGAAGCTTTCTTT.

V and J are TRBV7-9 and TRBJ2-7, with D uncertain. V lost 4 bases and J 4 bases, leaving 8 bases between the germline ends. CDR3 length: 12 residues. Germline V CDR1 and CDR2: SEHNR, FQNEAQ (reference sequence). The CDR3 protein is CASSSYTYEQYF. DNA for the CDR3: TGTGCCAGCAGCTCCTATACTTACGAGCAGTACTTC.